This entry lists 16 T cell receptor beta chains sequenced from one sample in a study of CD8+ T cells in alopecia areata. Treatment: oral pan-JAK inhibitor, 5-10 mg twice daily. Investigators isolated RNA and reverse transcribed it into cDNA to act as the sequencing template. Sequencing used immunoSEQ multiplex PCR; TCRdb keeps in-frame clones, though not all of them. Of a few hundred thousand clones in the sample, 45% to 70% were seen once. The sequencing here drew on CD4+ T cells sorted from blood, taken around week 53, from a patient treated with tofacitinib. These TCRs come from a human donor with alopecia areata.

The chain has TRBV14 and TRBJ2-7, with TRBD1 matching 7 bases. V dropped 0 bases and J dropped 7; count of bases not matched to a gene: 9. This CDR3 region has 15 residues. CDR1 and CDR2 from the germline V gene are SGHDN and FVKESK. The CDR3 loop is CASSQDRQGRGEQYF. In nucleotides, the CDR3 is TGTGCCAGCAGCCAAGATCGACAGGGCAGGGGTGAGCAGTACTTC. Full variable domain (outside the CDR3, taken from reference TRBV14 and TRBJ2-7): EAGVTQFPSHSVIEKGQTVTLRCDPISGHDNLYWYRRVMGKEIKFLLHFVKESKQDESGMPNNRFLAERTGGTYSTLKVQPAELEDSGVYFCASSQDRQGRGEQYFGPGTRLTVT.

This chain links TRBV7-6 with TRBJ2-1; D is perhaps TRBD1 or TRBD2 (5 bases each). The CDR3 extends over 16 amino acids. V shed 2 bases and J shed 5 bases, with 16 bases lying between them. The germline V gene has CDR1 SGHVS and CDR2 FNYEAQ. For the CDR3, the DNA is TGTGCCAGCAGCTTATCCTTCTACGGGGACGACAATGAGCAGTTCTTC. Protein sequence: CASSLSFYGDDNEQFF.

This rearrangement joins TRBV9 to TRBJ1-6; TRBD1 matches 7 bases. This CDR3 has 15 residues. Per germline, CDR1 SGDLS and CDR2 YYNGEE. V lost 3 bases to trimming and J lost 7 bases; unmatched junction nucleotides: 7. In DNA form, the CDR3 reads TGTGCCAGCAGCGGAACCGGGACAGACAATTCACCCCTCCACTTT. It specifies CASSGTGTDNSPLHF.

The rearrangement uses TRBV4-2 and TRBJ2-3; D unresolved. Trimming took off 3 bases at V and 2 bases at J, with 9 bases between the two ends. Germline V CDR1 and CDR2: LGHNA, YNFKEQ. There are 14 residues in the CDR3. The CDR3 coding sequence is TGTGCCAGCAGCCAGAGTACTCACACAGATACGCAGTATTTT. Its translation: CASSQSTHTDTQYF.

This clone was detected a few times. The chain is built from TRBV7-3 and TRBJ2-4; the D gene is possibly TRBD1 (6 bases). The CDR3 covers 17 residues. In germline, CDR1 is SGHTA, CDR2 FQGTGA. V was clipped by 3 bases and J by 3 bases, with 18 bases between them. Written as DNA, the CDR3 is TGTGCCAGCAGCTTCTGGGGGCTTAAGAGGGGCAAAAACATTCAGTACTTC. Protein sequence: CASSFWGLKRGKNIQYF.

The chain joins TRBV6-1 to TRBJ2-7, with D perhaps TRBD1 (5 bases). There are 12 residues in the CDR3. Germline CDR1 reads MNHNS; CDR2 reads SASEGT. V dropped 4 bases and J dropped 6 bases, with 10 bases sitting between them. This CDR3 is CASSVQGREQYF. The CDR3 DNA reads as TGTGCCAGCAGTGTTCAGGGTCGCGAGCAGTACTTC.

CDR3 sequence (DNA): TGCGCCAGCAGCTCCGGACATGCCGGGACTAGCGGGGGGTTCGCAGATACGCAGTATTTT. Amino acids: CASSSGHAGTSGGFADTQYF. The rearrangement joins TRBV5-1 to TRBJ2-3; TRBD2 aligns across 15 bases. Germline lookup yields CDR1 SGHRS and CDR2 YFSETQ. The CDR3 has 20 amino acids. The trim removed 3 bases at V and 4 bases at J, leaving 15 bases unmatched.

The CDR3 loop is CASSLVFSGANVLTF. The CDR3 nucleotides read TGTGCCAGCAGCTTAGTGTTTTCTGGGGCCAACGTCCTGACTTTC. The genes are TRBV7-2 and TRBJ2-6; D not certain. The V and J ends lost 1 base and 1 base respectively, with 5 bases between them. Germline CDR1 is SGHTA and CDR2 is FQGNSA. This CDR3 comprises 15 residues. Looking up the rest from reference TRBV7-2 and TRBJ2-6 gives the full variable domain: GAGVSQSPSNKVTEKGKDVELRCDPISGHTALYWYRQSLGQGLEFLIYFQGNSAPDKSGLPSDRFSAERTGGSVSTLTIQRTQQEDSAVYLCASSLVFSGANVLTFGAGSRLTVL.

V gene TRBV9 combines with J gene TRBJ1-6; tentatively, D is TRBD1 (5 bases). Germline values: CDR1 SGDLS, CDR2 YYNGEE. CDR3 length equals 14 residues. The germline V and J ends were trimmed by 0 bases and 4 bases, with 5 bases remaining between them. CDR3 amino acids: CASSVAGYNSPLHF. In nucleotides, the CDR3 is TGTGCCAGCAGCGTAGCAGGGTATAATTCACCCCTCCACTTT.

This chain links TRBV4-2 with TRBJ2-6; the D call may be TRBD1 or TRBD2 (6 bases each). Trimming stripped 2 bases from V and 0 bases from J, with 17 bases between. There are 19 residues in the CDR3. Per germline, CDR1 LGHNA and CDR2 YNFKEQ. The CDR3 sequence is CASSQPQGTSISGANVLTF. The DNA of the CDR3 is TGTGCCAGCAGCCAACCCCAGGGGACTTCGATCTCTGGGGCCAACGTCCTGACTTTC.

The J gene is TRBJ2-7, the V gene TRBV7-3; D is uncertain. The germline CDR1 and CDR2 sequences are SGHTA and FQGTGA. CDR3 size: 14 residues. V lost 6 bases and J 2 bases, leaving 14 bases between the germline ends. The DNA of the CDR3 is TGTGCCAGCAGTCCCCATGATGGGGCCTACGAGCAGTACTTC. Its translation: CASSPHDGAYEQYF.

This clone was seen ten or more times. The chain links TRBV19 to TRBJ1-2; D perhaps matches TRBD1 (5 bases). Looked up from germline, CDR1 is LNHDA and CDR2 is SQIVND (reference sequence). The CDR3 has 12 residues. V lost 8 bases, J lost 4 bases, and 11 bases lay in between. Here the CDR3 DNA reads TGTGCCAGTTGGGGGAAGAGCTATGGCTACACCTTC. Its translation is CASWGKSYGYTF.

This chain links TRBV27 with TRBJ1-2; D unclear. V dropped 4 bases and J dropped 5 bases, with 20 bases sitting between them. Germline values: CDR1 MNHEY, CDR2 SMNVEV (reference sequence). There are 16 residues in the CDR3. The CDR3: CASSSHEIRGSYGYTF. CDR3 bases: TGTGCCAGCAGTTCACATGAAATAAGAGGATCTTATGGCTACACCTTC.

CDR3 coding DNA: TGCGCCAGCAGCCAAGGGTACAGCTCCTACAATGAGCAGTTCTTC. Translating it yields CASSQGYSSYNEQFF. The chain combines TRBV4-1 with TRBJ2-1, with D uncertain. This CDR3 region has 15 residues. Trimming removed 1 base from V and 0 bases from J, with 7 bases in between. The germline V gene encodes CDR1 MGHRA and CDR2 YSYEKL.

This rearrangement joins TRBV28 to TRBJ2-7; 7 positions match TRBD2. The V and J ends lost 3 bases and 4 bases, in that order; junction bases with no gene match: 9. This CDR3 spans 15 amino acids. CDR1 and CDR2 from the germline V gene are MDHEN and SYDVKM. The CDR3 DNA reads TGTGCCAGCAGTTTTGGGGGGGTCGGAGAGTACGAGCAGTACTTC. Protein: CASSFGGVGEYEQYF.

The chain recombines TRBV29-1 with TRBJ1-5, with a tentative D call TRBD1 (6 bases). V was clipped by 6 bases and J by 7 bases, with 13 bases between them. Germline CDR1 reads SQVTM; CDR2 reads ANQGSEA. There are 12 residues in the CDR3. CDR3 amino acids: CSVSQGRQPQHF. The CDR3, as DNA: TGCAGCGTCTCCCAGGGGAGACAGCCCCAGCATTTT.